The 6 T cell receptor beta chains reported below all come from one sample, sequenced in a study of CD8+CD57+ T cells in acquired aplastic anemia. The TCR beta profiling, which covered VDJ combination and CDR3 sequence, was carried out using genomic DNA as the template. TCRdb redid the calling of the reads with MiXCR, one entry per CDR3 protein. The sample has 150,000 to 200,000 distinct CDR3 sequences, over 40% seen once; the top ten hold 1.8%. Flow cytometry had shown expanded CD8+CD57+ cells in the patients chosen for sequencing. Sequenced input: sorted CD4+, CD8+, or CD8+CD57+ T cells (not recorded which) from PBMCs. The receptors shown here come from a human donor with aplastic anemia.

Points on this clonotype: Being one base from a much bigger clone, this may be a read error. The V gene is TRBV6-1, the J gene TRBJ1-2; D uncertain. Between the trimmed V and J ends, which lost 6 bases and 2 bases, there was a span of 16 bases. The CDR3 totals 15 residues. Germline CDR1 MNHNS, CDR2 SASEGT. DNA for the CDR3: TGTGCCAGCAGACTCCGAGAGGTACAGAACTATGGCTACACCTTC. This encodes CASRLREVQNYGYTF.

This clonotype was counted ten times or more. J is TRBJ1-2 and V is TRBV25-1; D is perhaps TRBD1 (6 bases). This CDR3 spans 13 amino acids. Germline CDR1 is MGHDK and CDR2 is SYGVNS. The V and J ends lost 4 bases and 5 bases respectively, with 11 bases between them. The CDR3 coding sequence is TGTGCCAGCAGTGGAACAGGGAAATATGGCTACACCTTC. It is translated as CASSGTGKYGYTF.

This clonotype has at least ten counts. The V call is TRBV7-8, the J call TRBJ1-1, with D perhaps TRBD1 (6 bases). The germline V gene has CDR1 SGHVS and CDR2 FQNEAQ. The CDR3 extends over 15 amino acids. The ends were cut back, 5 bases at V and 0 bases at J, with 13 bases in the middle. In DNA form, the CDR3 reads TGTGCCAGCAGCCCCTCGACAGGTCTGAACACTGAAGCTTTCTTT. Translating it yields CASSPSTGLNTEAFF.

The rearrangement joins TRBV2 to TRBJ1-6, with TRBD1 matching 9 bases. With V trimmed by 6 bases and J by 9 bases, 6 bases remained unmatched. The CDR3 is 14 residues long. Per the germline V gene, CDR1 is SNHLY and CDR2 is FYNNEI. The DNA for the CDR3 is TGTGCCAGCAGGGGGACAGGGTCAAGTTCACCCCTCCACTTT. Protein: CASRGTGSSSPLHF.

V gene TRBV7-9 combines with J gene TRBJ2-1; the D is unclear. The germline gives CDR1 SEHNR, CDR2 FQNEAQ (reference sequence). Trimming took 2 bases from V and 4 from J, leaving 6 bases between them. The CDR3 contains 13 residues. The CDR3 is CASSLISYNEQFF. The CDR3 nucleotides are TGTGCCAGCAGCTTAATCAGTTACAATGAGCAGTTCTTC.

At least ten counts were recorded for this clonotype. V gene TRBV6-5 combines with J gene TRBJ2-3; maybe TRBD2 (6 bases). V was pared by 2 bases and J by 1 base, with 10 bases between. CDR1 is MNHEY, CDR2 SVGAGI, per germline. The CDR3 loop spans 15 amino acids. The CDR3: CASSYGGVGTDTQYF. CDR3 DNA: TGTGCCAGCAGTTACGGCGGGGTAGGCACAGATACGCAGTATTTT.